This T cell receptor (beta chain) was observed in a study of shared clonotypes between healthy human individuals. V gave up 0 bases and J gave up 0 bases, with 13 bases separating them. CDR3 length: 17 amino acids. Germline V CDR1 and CDR2: MGHRA, YSYEKL. This table comes from immunoSEQ multiplex PCR, and its TCRdb copy is limited to in-frame clones, with some not included. Of some 530,000 clones in the sample, 78% are singletons; the top ten hold around 12%. This receptor was taken from a woman aged 40-49 years in good health. Some clones in this sample may be carry-over from other donors' samples. V is TRBV4-1 and J is TRBJ2-3; possible D gene TRBD2, 6 bases. What was sequenced was PBMCs. CDR3 sequence: CASSQEALAASTDTQYF. Written as DNA, the CDR3 is TGCGCCAGCAGCCAAGAGGCCTTAGCGGCTAGCACAGATACGCAGTATTTT.